Sequencing of this TCR beta chain was carried out in a study of T cell responses to AZD1222 COVID-19 vaccine. Doses given second, at about 4 or about 12 weeks, were pooled. The protocol was immunoSEQ multiplex PCR, while the TCRdb copy is restricted to in-frame clones and leaves out a portion. The sample shows about 77,000 clones, 92% of them seen only once. V shed 0 bases and J shed 11 bases, with 11 bases lying between them. Germline V gene sequence: CDR1 MNHNS, CDR2 SASEGT. The CDR3 length is 13 residues. General study findings and limits: Spike-specific TCR repertoires showed rising breadth and depth after two AZD1222 doses. Unmutated regions of variants are reportedly targeted by nearly half of spike-specific TCRs. Clonal diversity was possibly underestimated, and white British individuals and females predominated among donors.

Remarks on this clone: The target antigen is unknown.

This chain uses TRBV6-1 with TRBJ1-5; no clear D gene. This clonotype was sampled from an adult who received the AZD1222 COVID-19 vaccine. Sample: peripheral blood, taken 28 days after the second AZD1222 dose. The CDR3 DNA reads as TGTGCCAGCAGTGAAGCTCCGACTGGGGCCCAGCATTTT. Amino acid sequence: CASSEAPTGAQHF.